The 4 T cell receptor beta chains below were found in one sample sequenced in a study of PD-1 blockade in mismatch repair-deficient tumors. Sequencing used immunoSEQ multiplex PCR; TCRdb keeps in-frame clones, though not all of them. The sample holds about 60,000 clones, around 88% seen once. Sequences were derived from peripheral blood, sampled 52 weeks after starting pembrolizumab. These receptors all stem from an adult with mismatch repair-deficient cancer.

This clone is labeled as medium-sized. The J gene is TRBJ2-7, the V gene TRBV7-9; no definite D call. CDR3 size: 14 residues. Germline CDR1 reads SEHNR; CDR2 reads FQNEAQ (reference sequence). Between the trimmed V and J ends, which lost 5 bases and 5 bases, there was a span of 16 bases. This CDR3 is CASSPMEQSHEQYF. CDR3 coding DNA: TGTGCCAGCAGCCCCATGGAACAGTCCCACGAGCAGTACTTC.

DNA of the CDR3: TGTGCCAGCAGGGCCCTGACTAGCGCCTACCAAGAGACCCAGTACTTC. Its protein product is CASRALTSAYQETQYF. This chain connects TRBV11-2 to TRBJ2-5; 8 positions agree with TRBD2. Germline lookup yields CDR1 SGHAT and CDR2 FQNNGV. J gave up 0 bases and V 6 bases, and 9 bases lay outside the gene matches. This CDR3 has 16 amino acids.

The chain recombines TRBV7-2 with TRBJ2-3; 8 nucleotides align to TRBD2. The CDR3 length is 15 residues. The V gene end was trimmed by 2 bases and the J gene end by 6 bases; junction bases not matched to a gene: 7. CDR1 is SGHTA, CDR2 FQGNSA, per germline. CDR3 nucleotides: TGTGCCAGCAGCTTACTCGGACTAGCAGGGGATACGCAGTATTTT. Amino acid sequence: CASSLLGLAGDTQYF.

This clone was counted a few times. The CDR3 DNA follows: TGTGCCATCAGTGACGGGGTAATAGGGAACACTGAAGCTTTCTTT. It is translated as CAISDGVIGNTEAFF. This chain links TRBV10-3 with TRBJ1-1; D call uncertain. Germline-derived CDR1 and CDR2 are ENHRY and SYGVKD. The CDR3 is 15 residues long. V shed 3 bases and J shed 1 base, with 12 bases lying between them.